This TCR beta chain stems from a study of T cells after yellow fever vaccination. Whole-study results and caveats: FACS-sorted repertoires could contain abundant clonotypes contaminating from the bulk population.

Each CDR3 protein is one row after TCRdb ran MiXCR on the 5' RACE reads. The profile shows approximately 600,000 distinct CDR3 sequences, around an eighth of them singletons. The CDR3 consists of 15 residues. CDR1 SGHTA and CDR2 FQGNSA come from the germline V gene. V was pared by 5 bases and J by 10 bases, with 13 bases of the junction left unmatched. With respect to this clonotype: Antigen specificity is unknown.

V is TRBV7-2 and J is TRBJ2-1; 8 nucleotides line up with TRBD2. This TCR derives from a man in his thirties or forties who received the YFV17D yellow fever vaccine. The sample consisted of PBMCs, taken on the day of the yellow fever booster vaccination. The CDR3 reads CASSRPGLGLREQFF. The CDR3 coding sequence is TGTGCCAGCAGCCGTCCGGGACTAGGCCTGAGGGAGCAGTTCTTC.